The 24 T cell receptor beta chains given below trace back to one sample, sequenced in a study of T cell responses to AZD1222 COVID-19 vaccine. The method was immunoSEQ multiplex PCR; TCRdb's version includes in-frame clones alone and lacks a portion of them. The profile shows roughly 100,000 clones, 70% to 90% of them singletons. Sequences were derived from peripheral blood, sampled on day 0 of AZD1222 vaccination. These receptors originate from an adult in good health.

The V and J genes are TRBV7-2 and TRBJ1-1; 10 bases are a match to TRBD1. This CDR3 region has 17 residues. Trimming removed 5 bases from V and 3 bases from J; junction bases left unmatched: 12. Per germline, CDR1 SGHTA and CDR2 FQGNSA. CDR3 nucleotides: TGTGCCAGCAGCGATGACAGGGGGCAGGTCCGGGACACTGAAGCTTTCTTT. This codes for CASSDDRGQVRDTEAFF.

This clone was detected a few times. The rearrangement links TRBV29-1 to TRBJ1-4; D not resolved. Germline CDR1 reads SQVTM; CDR2 reads ANQGSEA. CDR3 length: 13 residues. The V end was cut by 7 bases, the J end by 10 bases, with 19 bases between. CDR3 nucleotides: TGCAGCGCAAGGAACGGGGAGGCTGGAAAACTGTTTTTT. It translates to CSARNGEAGKLFF.

The chain combines TRBV7-6 with TRBJ2-1; 7 bases line up with TRBD1. The V and J ends lost 1 base and 0 bases, in that order; junction bases with no gene match: 3. This CDR3 spans 16 amino acids. From germline, CDR1 is SGHVS and CDR2 FNYEAQ. The CDR3 region is CASSLVAGGSYNEQFF. CDR3 sequence (DNA): TGTGCCAGCAGCTTAGTAGCAGGGGGCTCCTACAATGAGCAGTTCTTC.

V gene TRBV28 combines with J gene TRBJ1-1, with 7 bases identical to TRBD1. J lost 1 base, V lost 7 bases, and 6 bases had no gene match. This CDR3 contains 14 residues. Germline-derived CDR1 and CDR2 are MDHEN and SYDVKM. CDR3 amino acids: CASNSDRKNTEAFF. DNA for the CDR3: TGTGCCAGCAACTCGGACAGGAAGAACACTGAAGCTTTCTTT.

This clone has just one count. This chain joins TRBV7-8 and TRBJ1-4; D remains unclear. With 8 bases removed from V and 0 bases from J, the gap between germline ends came to 7 bases. The CDR3 sequence is 13 residues long. From germline, CDR1 is SGHVS and CDR2 FQNEAQ. This CDR3 is CASRGPTNEKLFF. The CDR3 bases are TGTGCCAGCCGAGGGCCAACTAATGAAAAACTGTTTTTT. Supplemented by reference TRBV7-8 and TRBJ1-4, the full variable domain reads GAGVSQSPRYKVAKRGQDVALRCDPISGHVSLFWYQQALGQGPEFLTYFQNEAQLDKSGLPSDRFFAERPEGSVSTLKIQRTQQEDSAVYLCASRGPTNEKLFFGSGTQLSVL.

The chain combines TRBV15 with TRBJ1-4; weak D call: TRBD1 (6 bases). This CDR3 has 17 amino acids. Germline CDR1 is LNHNV and CDR2 is YYDKDF (reference sequence). V was trimmed by 1 base and J by 8 bases, leaving 20 bases between them. CDR3 sequence: CATSRVIYTGTIEKLFF. The CDR3 DNA reads TGTGCCACCAGCAGAGTAATATACACAGGGACAATCGAAAAACTGTTTTTT.

The count of this clone is one. The rearrangement uses TRBV4-3 and TRBJ1-1; D is possibly TRBD1 (5 bases). This CDR3 region has 13 residues. Trimming stripped 4 bases from V and 3 bases from J, with 9 bases between. CDR1 and CDR2 from the germline V gene are LGHNA and YSLEER. CDR3 coding DNA: TGCGCCAGCAGCCCGGGGGACTACACTGAAGCTTTCTTT. Translation gives CASSPGDYTEAFF.

The rearrangement uses TRBV28 and TRBJ1-2; D ambiguous. CDR3 length: 14 residues. The V and J ends lost 6 bases and 8 bases respectively, with 19 bases between them. Germline V gives CDR1 MDHEN, CDR2 SYDVKM. In nucleotides, the CDR3 is TGTGCCAGCAGAATGGGTTTTGGGGAGTTCGGCTACACCTTC. This sequence encodes CASRMGFGEFGYTF.

The chain employs TRBV21-1 and TRBJ1-6; TRBD1 is the table's D call, not checked against the DNA. TRBV21-1 is a known pseudogene. CDR3 length: 15 amino acids. The CDR3 sequence: CASSKGRDRVSPLHF. CDR3 nucleotides: TGTGCCAGCAGCAAAGGTAGGGACAGGGTTTCACCCCTCCACTTT.

This clone was detected only a few times. The gene calls are TRBV6-4 and TRBJ2-6; no clear D. V was shortened by 3 bases and J by 2 bases, with 8 bases between the two germline ends. CDR1 and CDR2 from the germline V gene are MRHNA and SNTAGT. The CDR3 spans 15 residues. In nucleotides, the CDR3 is TGTGCCAGCAGTGATATCAGTACTGGGGCCAACGTCCTGACTTTC. Its translation: CASSDISTGANVLTF.

The chain employs TRBV11-2 and TRBJ2-3, with D possibly matching TRBD2 (6 bases). CDR3 length: 14 amino acids. Germline V gene sequence: CDR1 SGHAT, CDR2 FQNNGV. Trimming took 5 bases from V and 10 from J, leaving 19 bases between them. The CDR3 loop is CASSLGLPTRSQYF. The DNA of the CDR3 is TGTGCCAGCAGCCTGGGACTTCCAACAAGATCGCAGTATTTT.

This chain connects TRBV6-6 to TRBJ2-7; D is unresolved. In germline, CDR1 is MNHNY, CDR2 SVGAGI (reference sequence). The CDR3 is 16 residues long. Trimming shortened V by 0 bases and J by 2 bases, and 14 bases separated the two germline ends. CDR3 region: CASSYSVASPTYEQYF. As DNA, the CDR3 is TGTGCCAGCAGTTACTCGGTGGCCTCCCCGACCTACGAGCAGTACTTC.

The rearrangement links TRBV7-8 to TRBJ2-7, with D perhaps assigned TRBD1 or TRBD2 (5 bases each). Deletions cut 5 bases from V and 2 bases from J, with 19 bases between. Germline V gene data show CDR1 as SGHVS and CDR2 as FQNEAQ. CDR3 length: 16 amino acids. DNA of the CDR3: TGTGCCAGCAGCCAGTCCGGGGCAGGCTACACCTACGAGCAGTACTTC. Protein: CASSQSGAGYTYEQYF.

V usage is TRBV27 and J usage is TRBJ2-7; D tentatively reads TRBD1 or TRBD2 (5 bases each). The V gene's germline CDR1 is MNHEY and CDR2 SMNVEV (reference sequence). This CDR3 comprises 15 residues. V gave up 5 bases and J gave up 2 bases, with 16 bases separating them. The CDR3 loop is CASSIPTGATYEQYF. The CDR3 coding sequence is TGTGCCAGCAGTATACCCACCGGGGCGACCTACGAGCAGTACTTC.

This clone was counted a few times. The genes are TRBV11-2 and TRBJ1-1; D is uncertain. This CDR3 spans 14 amino acids. Germline V gives CDR1 SGHAT, CDR2 FQNNGV. The V end lost 3 bases, the J end lost 3 bases, and 11 bases lay between the germline ends. CDR3 bases: TGTGCCAGCAGCTTGGCGGTGAGTTACACTGAAGCTTTCTTT. Its translation: CASSLAVSYTEAFF.

This rearrangement joins TRBV5-5 to TRBJ2-2; D gene uncertain. Germline V gives CDR1 SGHKS, CDR2 YYEKEE (reference sequence). This CDR3 has 13 residues. Trimming stripped 1 base from V and 4 bases from J, with 5 bases between. In nucleotides, the CDR3 is TGTGCCAGCAGCTTGCCGGTCACCGGGGAGCTGTTTTTT. It is translated as CASSLPVTGELFF.

The J gene is TRBJ2-3, the V gene TRBV19; no firm D call. Per germline, CDR1 LNHDA and CDR2 SQIVND (reference sequence). V was cut by 3 bases and J by 0 bases, with 7 bases left in between. The CDR3 is 14 amino acids. CDR3 nucleotide sequence: TGTGCCAGTAGTATTGGGATAAGCACAGATACGCAGTATTTT. Protein: CASSIGISTDTQYF.

V usage is TRBV6-2 or TRBV6-3 and J usage is TRBJ2-3; no clear D gene. The CDR3 loop spans 13 amino acids. The V gene lost 6 bases and the J gene lost 4 bases, with 11 bases spanning the gap. Per the germline V gene, CDR1 is MNHEY and CDR2 is SVGEGT. CDR3 in amino acids: CASSPWDADTQYF. The CDR3 nucleotides read TGTGCCAGCAGCCCCTGGGATGCAGATACGCAGTATTTT.

This chain connects TRBV19 to TRBJ1-2, with D tentatively TRBD1 (6 bases). The germline V gene encodes CDR1 LNHDA and CDR2 SQIVND (reference sequence). The CDR3 consists of 14 residues. Trimming removed 7 bases at V and 7 bases at J, with 19 bases between. The CDR3 sequence is CASTYTAGVFGYTF. In DNA form, the CDR3 reads TGTGCCAGTACCTACACGGCAGGGGTTTTTGGCTACACCTTC.

The chain recombines TRBV29-1 with TRBJ1-2, with D unresolved. Per germline, CDR1 SQVTM and CDR2 ANQGSEA. V gave up 8 bases and J gave up 1 base, with 11 bases separating them. The CDR3 totals 12 residues. CDR3 sequence (DNA): TGCAGCTTTTCCGGGGATAACTATGGCTACACCTTC. Its translation is CSFSGDNYGYTF.

The rearrangement joins TRBV2 to TRBJ1-5; 8 bases are shared with TRBD1. CDR3 length equals 15 residues. V lost 4 bases and J lost 6; bases outside the gene matches: 8. The V gene's germline CDR1 is SNHLY and CDR2 FYNNEI. The CDR3: CASSGYRGIGQPQHF. CDR3 in DNA: TGTGCCAGCAGTGGATACAGGGGGATAGGTCAGCCCCAGCATTTT.

There are a few counts of this clone. V is TRBV5-1 and J is TRBJ2-7; a possible D gene is TRBD2 (6 bases). Trimming took 5 bases from V and 0 from J, leaving 9 bases between them. The germline V gene encodes CDR1 SGHRS and CDR2 YFSETQ. The CDR3 is made up of 13 amino acids. CDR3 in amino acids: CASRGLPSYEQYF. Here the CDR3 DNA reads TGCGCCAGCAGGGGACTCCCCTCCTACGAGCAGTACTTC. Full variable domain (remainder filled in from reference TRBV5-1 and TRBJ2-7): KAGVTQTPRYLIKTRGQQVTLSCSPISGHRSVSWYQQTPGQGLQFLFEYFSETQRNKGNFPGRFSGRQFSNSRSEMNVSTLELGDSALYLCASRGLPSYEQYFGPGTRLTVT.

The J gene is TRBJ2-6, the V gene TRBV5-1; 8 positions match TRBD1. Trimming removed 0 bases from V and 0 bases from J; junction bases left unmatched: 2. Germline V gene data show CDR1 as SGHRS and CDR2 as YFSETQ. The CDR3 spans 17 residues. Here the CDR3 DNA reads TGCGCCAGCAGCTTGGGACAGGGGTACTCTGGGGCCAACGTCCTGACTTTC. Translating gives CASSLGQGYSGANVLTF. Looking up the rest from reference TRBV5-1 and TRBJ2-6 gives the full variable domain: KAGVTQTPRYLIKTRGQQVTLSCSPISGHRSVSWYQQTPGQGLQFLFEYFSETQRNKGNFPGRFSGRQFSNSRSEMNVSTLELGDSALYLCASSLGQGYSGANVLTFGAGSRLTVL.

The CDR3 is CASSDRGRGGYTF. Written as DNA, the CDR3 is TGTGCCAGCAGCGACAGGGGGAGGGGTGGCTACACCTTC. This chain connects TRBV11-2 to TRBJ1-2; 9 nucleotides match TRBD1. CDR1 and CDR2 (germline): SGHAT, FQNNGV. The CDR3 is 13 residues long. J gave up 7 bases and V 5 bases, and 5 bases lay outside the gene matches.